Presented here are 10 T cell receptor beta chains from one specimen sequenced in a study of blood T cell repertoires in COVID-19. TCRdb keeps only in-frame clones here, not all; method: immunoSEQ multiplex PCR. The sample holds 150,000 to 200,000 clones, nearly 90% seen once. Sequenced: peripheral blood. The source is a man in his 60s with active or convalescent COVID-19.

This clone appeared a single time. One junction end disagrees with the germline gene, perhaps due to a read error. The V and J genes are TRBV7-8 and TRBJ2-1, with TRBD1 matching 9 bases. The CDR3 extends over 12 amino acids. Germline-derived CDR1 and CDR2 are SGHVS and FQNEAQ. The CDR3 reads CASSLSGQGFVF. The DNA of the CDR3 is TGTGCCAGCAGCTTATCGGGACAGGGTTTCGTCTTC.

CDR3 bases: TGCGCCAGCAGCCTTAGACAGGGCCAGTCCCAGGCCTATGGCTACACCTTC. Protein sequence: CASSLRQGQSQAYGYTF. V and J are TRBV5-1 and TRBJ1-2; 7 bases fit TRBD1. Germline CDR1 SGHRS, CDR2 YFSETQ. The V gene end was trimmed by 4 bases and the J gene end by 4 bases; junction bases not matched to a gene: 16. This CDR3 comprises 17 residues.

The rearrangement joins TRBV5-1 to TRBJ1-2, with 10 bases aligning to TRBD1. The J segment lost 8 bases and the V segment lost 4 bases, leaving 8 bases of the junction unmatched. Per the germline V gene, CDR1 is SGHRS and CDR2 is YFSETQ. The length of the CDR3 is 14 residues. CDR3 protein: CASSEGTGVAGYTF. CDR3 in DNA: TGCGCCAGCAGCGAAGGGACAGGGGTTGCCGGCTACACCTTC. Drawing the rest from reference TRBV5-1 and TRBJ1-2, the complete variable domain is KAGVTQTPRYLIKTRGQQVTLSCSPISGHRSVSWYQQTPGQGLQFLFEYFSETQRNKGNFPGRFSGRQFSNSRSEMNVSTLELGDSALYLCASSEGTGVAGYTFGSGTRLTVV.

Points on this clone: This sample includes further DNA sequences coding for the same CDR3. The V call is TRBV5-1, the J call TRBJ1-2; TRBD1 agrees at 11 bases. Germline lookup yields CDR1 SGHRS and CDR2 YFSETQ. With 4 bases clipped from V and 3 bases from J, the junction kept 8 bases outside the gene matches. The CDR3 has 16 residues. In nucleotides, the CDR3 is TGCGCCAGCAGCCTTCGGACAGGGGGCGGCGACTATGGCTACACCTTC. It yields the protein CASSLRTGGGDYGYTF.

Points on this clone: The junction departs from the called germline gene at one end, perhaps through a read error. The CDR3, as DNA: TGTGCCAGCAGTAATCGGGGGATAAGCTTT. Its translation: CASSNRGISF. V is TRBV28 and J is TRBJ1-1, with a tentative D call TRBD1 (5 bases). The germline V gene encodes CDR1 MDHEN and CDR2 SYDVKM. There are 10 residues in the CDR3.

For the CDR3, the DNA is TGCGCCAGCAGTGTGGGACAGGGGGATACGCAGTATTTT. This encodes CASSVGQGDTQYF. The chain uses TRBV10-1 and TRBJ2-3; 10 bases match TRBD1. J was trimmed by 6 bases and V by 4 bases; bases with no gene match: 1. CDR1 and CDR2 from the germline V gene are WNHNN and SYGVQD (reference sequence). This CDR3 is 13 amino acids long.

The V gene is TRBV23-1, the J gene TRBJ2-3; TRBD1 agrees at 8 bases. TRBV23-1 is an ORF for which the function is uncertain. The CDR3 has 15 residues. After removal of 1 base from V and 4 bases from J, the junction contained 4 bases not matched to a gene. As DNA, the CDR3 is TGCGCCAGCAGTCAATGGACAGGGAGGCCAGATACGCAGTATTTT. Encoded protein: CASSQWTGRPDTQYF.

This chain joins TRBV6-5 and TRBJ1-2; D possibly corresponds to TRBD1 (6 bases). Deletions cut 5 bases from V and 6 bases from J, with 13 bases between. The CDR3 has 13 amino acids. CDR1 and CDR2 from the germline V gene are MNHEY and SVGAGI. CDR3 nucleotides: TGTGCCAGCAGTAATACAGGGTCAGATGGCTACACCTTC. As protein: CASSNTGSDGYTF.

The chain uses TRBV6-6 and TRBJ2-7; 10 bases match TRBD1. Per germline, CDR1 MNHNY and CDR2 SVGAGI (reference sequence). The CDR3 consists of 17 residues. The V gene end was trimmed by 5 bases and the J gene end by 6 bases; junction bases not matched to a gene: 16. For the CDR3, the DNA is TGTGCCAGCAGTCCCCGCCCCGCAGGACAGGGGGTCTCCGAGCAGTACTTC. This sequence encodes CASSPRPAGQGVSEQYF.

The chain joins TRBV9 to TRBJ2-5, with a tentative D call TRBD2 (5 bases). Germline CDR1 is SGDLS and CDR2 is YYNGEE. V lost 0 bases, J lost 3 bases, and 15 bases lay in between. There are 16 residues in the CDR3. CDR3 in DNA: TGTGCCAGCAGCGTAGGGGAACGAGGGATAGAAGAGACCCAGTACTTC. Translation gives CASSVGERGIEETQYF.